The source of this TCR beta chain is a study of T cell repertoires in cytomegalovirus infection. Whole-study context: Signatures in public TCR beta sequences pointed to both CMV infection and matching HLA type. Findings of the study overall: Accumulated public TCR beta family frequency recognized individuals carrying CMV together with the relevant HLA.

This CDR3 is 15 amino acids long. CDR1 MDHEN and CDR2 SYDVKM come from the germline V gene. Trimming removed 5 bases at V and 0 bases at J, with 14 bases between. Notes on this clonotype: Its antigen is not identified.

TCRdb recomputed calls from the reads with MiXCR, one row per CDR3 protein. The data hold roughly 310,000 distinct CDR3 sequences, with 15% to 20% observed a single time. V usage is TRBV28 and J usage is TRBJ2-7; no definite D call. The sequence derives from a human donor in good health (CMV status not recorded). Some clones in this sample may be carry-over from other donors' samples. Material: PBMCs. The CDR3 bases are TGTGCCAGCAGTCCCTGGACGGATAGCTCCTACGAGCAGTACTTC. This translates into CASSPWTDSSYEQYF.